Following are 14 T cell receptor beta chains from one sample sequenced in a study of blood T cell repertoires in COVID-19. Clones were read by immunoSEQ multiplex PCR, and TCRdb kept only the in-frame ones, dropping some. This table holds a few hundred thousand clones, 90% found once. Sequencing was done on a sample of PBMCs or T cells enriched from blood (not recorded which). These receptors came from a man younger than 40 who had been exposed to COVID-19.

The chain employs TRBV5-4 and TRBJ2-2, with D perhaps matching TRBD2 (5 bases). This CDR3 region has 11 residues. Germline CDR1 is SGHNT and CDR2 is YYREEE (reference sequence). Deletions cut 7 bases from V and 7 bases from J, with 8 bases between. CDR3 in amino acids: CASVEGGELFF. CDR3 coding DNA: TGTGCCAGCGTCGAGGGCGGGGAGCTGTTTTTT. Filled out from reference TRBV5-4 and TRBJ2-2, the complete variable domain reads ETGVTQSPTHLIKTRGQQVTLRCSSQSGHNTVSWYQQALGQGPQFIFQYYREEENGRGNFPPRFSGLQFPNYSSELNVNALELDDSALYLCASVEGGELFFGEGSRLTVL.

The CDR3 sequence: CASSSGQGVNQPQHF. The CDR3 nucleotides are TGCGCCAGCAGCTCCGGACAGGGAGTCAATCAGCCCCAGCATTTT. The chain employs TRBV4-1 and TRBJ1-5, with 8 positions matching TRBD1. J lost 3 bases, V lost 5 bases, and 6 bases had no gene match. Germline V gives CDR1 MGHRA, CDR2 YSYEKL. The CDR3 length is 15 residues.

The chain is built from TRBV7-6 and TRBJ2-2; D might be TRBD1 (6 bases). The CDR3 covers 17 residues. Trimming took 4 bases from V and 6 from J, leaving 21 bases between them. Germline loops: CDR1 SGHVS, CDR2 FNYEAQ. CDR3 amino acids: CASSSTLRGMDSGELFF. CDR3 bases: TGTGCCAGCAGCTCCACGTTAAGGGGGATGGACTCCGGGGAGCTGTTTTTT.

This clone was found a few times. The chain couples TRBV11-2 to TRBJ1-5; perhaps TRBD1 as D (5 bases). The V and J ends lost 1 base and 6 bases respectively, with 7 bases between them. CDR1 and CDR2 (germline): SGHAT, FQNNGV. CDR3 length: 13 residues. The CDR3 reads CASSLGTSQPQHF. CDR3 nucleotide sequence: TGTGCCAGCAGCTTAGGGACATCTCAGCCCCAGCATTTT.

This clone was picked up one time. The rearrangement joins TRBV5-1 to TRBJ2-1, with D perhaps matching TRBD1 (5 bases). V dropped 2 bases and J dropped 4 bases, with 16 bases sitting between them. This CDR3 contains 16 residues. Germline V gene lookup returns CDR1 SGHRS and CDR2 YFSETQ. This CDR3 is CASSFIQGSSYNEQFF. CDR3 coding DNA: TGCGCCAGCAGCTTTATCCAGGGCAGCTCGTACAATGAGCAGTTCTTC.

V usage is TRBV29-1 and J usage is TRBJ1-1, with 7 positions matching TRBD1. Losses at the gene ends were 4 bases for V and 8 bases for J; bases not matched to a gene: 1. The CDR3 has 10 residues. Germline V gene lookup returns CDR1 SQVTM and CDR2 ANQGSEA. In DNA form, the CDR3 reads TGCAGCGTTGCGGACAGGGAAGCTTTCTTT. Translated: CSVADREAFF.

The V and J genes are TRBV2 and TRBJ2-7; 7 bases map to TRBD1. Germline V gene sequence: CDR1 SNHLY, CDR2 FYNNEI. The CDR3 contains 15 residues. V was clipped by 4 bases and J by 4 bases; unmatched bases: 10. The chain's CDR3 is CASSAPDRVRYEQYF. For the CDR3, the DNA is TGTGCCAGCAGTGCCCCAGACAGGGTTAGGTACGAGCAGTACTTC.

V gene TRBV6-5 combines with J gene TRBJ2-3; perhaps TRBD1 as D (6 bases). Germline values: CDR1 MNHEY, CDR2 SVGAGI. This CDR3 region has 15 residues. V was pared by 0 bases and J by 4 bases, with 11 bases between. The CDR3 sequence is CASSYSIGGADTQYF. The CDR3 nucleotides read TGTGCCAGCAGTTACTCGATAGGGGGTGCAGATACGCAGTATTTT.

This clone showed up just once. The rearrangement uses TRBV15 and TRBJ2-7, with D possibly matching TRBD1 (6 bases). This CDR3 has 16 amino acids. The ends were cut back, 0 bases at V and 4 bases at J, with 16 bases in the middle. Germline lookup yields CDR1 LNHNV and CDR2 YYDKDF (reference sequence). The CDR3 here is CATSRERQGQWYEQYF. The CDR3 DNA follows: TGTGCCACCAGCAGAGAAAGGCAGGGGCAGTGGTACGAGCAGTACTTC. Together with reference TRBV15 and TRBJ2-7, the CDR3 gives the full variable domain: DAMVIQNPRYQVTQFGKPVTLSCSQTLNHNVMYWYQQKSSQAPKLLFHYYDKDFNNEADTPDNFQSRRPNTSFCFLDIRSPGLGDTAMYLCATSRERQGQWYEQYFGPGTRLTVT.

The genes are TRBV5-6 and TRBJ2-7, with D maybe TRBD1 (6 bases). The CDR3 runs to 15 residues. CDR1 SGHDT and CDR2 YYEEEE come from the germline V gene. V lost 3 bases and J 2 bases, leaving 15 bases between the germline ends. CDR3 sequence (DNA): TGTGCCAGCAGCTCCCCGACTGAGGGGGCCTACGAGCAGTACTTC. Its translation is CASSSPTEGAYEQYF.

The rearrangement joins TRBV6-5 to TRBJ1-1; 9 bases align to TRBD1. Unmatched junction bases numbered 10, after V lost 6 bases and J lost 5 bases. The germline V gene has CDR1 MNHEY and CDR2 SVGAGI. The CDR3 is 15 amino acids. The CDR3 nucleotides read TGTGCCAGCAGGCCCCCAACAGGGGGCGCTACTGAAGCTTTCTTT. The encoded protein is CASRPPTGGATEAFF.

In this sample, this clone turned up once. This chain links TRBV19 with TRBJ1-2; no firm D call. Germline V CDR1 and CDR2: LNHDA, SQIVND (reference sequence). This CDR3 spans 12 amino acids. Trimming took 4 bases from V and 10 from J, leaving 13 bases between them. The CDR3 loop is CASSTLGLNYTF. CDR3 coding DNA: TGTGCCAGTAGTACCCTCGGACTGAACTACACCTTC.

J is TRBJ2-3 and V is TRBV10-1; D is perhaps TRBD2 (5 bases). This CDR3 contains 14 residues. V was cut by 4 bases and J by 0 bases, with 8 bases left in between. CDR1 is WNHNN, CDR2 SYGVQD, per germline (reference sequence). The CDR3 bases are TGCGCCAGCAGTGCGGCGGGTAGCACAGATACGCAGTATTTT. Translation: CASSAAGSTDTQYF.

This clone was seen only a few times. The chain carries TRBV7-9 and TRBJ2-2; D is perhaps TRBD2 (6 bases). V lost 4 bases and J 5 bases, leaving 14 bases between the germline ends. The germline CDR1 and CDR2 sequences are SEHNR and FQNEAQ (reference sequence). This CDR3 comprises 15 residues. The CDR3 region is CASSSDGGRTGELFF. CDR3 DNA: TGTGCCAGCAGCTCAGATGGAGGGCGGACCGGGGAGCTGTTTTTT.